This T cell receptor beta chain was captured by sequencing in a study of blood T cell repertoires in COVID-19. Study-wide background: Sites in the United States, Italy and Spain provided acute and convalescent COVID-19 samples. Sample material is recorded as cDNA or gDNA derived from T cells, B-cell-depleted T cells, or PBMCs.

Per the germline V gene, CDR1 is LNHDA and CDR2 is SQIVND (reference sequence). V gave up 3 bases and J gave up 2 bases, with 7 bases separating them. The CDR3 extends over 13 amino acids. This clone was seen a few times. Seattle-derived patients entered the study during active infection and were followed longitudinally. TCRdb keeps only in-frame clones here, not all; method: immunoSEQ multiplex PCR. The table shows roughly 29,000 clones, with 80% to 90% occurring only once. The sample taken for sequencing was peripheral blood. The receptor comes from a woman of 80 years or more with COVID-19, enrolled during active disease. This chain connects TRBV19 to TRBJ2-5; D gene unclear. DNA for the CDR3: TGTGCCAGTAGTATTATCAGACAAGAGACCCAGTACTTC. This codes for CASSIIRQETQYF.